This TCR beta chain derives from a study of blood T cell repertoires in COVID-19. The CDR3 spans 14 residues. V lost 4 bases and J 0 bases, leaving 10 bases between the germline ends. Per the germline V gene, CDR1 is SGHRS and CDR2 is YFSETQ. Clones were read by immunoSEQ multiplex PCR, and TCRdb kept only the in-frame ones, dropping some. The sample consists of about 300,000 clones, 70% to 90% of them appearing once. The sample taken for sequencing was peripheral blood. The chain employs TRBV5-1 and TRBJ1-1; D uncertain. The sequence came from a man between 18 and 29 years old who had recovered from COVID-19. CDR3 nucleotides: TGCGCCAGCAGCCCACGGTTAATGAACACTGAAGCTTTCTTT. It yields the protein CASSPRLMNTEAFF.